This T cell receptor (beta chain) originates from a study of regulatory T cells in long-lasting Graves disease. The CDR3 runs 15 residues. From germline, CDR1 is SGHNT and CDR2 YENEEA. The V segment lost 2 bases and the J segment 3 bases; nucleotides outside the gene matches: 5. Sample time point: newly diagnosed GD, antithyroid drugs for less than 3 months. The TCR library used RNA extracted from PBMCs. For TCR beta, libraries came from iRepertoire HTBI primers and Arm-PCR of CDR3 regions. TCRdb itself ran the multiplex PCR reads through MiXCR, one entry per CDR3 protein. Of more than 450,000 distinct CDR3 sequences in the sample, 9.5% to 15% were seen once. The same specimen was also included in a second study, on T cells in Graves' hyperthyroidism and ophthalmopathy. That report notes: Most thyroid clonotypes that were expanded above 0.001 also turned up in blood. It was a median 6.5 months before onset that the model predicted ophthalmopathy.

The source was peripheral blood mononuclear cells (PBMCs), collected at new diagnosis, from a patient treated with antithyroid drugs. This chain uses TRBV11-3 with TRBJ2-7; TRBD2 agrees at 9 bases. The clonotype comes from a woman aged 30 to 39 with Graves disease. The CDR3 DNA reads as TGTGCCAGCAGCTTATGGGATAGCGGGGGCTACGAGCAGTACTTC. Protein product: CASSLWDSGGYEQYF.